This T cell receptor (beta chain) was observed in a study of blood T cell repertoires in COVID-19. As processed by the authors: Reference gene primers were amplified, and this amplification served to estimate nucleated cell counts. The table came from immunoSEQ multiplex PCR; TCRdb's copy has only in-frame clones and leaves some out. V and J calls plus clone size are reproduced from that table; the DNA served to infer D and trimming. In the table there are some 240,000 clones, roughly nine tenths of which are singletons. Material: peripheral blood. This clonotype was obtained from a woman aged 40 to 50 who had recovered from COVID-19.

Here the CDR3 reads CASSTGNLDEQFF. CDR3 bases: TGTGCCAGCAGTACAGGCAATCTTGATGAGCAGTTCTTC. The V and J genes are TRBV6-2 or TRBV6-3 and TRBJ2-1; D is possibly TRBD1 (5 bases). V shed 5 bases and J shed 8 bases, with 13 bases lying between them. Germline-derived CDR1 and CDR2 are MNHEY and SVGEGT. The CDR3 runs 13 residues.